Listed below are T cell receptor beta chains from one sample, sequenced in a study of T cell repertoires in cytomegalovirus infection. TCRdb analysed the reads with MiXCR anew, one entry per CDR3 protein. Of more than 500,000 distinct CDR3 sequences in the sample, 16% were seen once. The specimen sequenced was CD8+ T cells from PBMCs. The receptors stem from a human donor in good health (CMV status not recorded). Some clones in this sample may be carry-over from other donors' samples. CDR3s include the opening cysteine and the closing phenylalanine or tryptophan. Fields, in order: J gene, clone size, V gene, D gene, CDR3 protein, CDR3 DNA. The D gene is left open where the match is weak. Part of the rows lack a size; the others show once, few, many or a class for expanded clones.

J: TRBJ1-6; size: many; V: TRBV19; D: NA; CDR3: CASSMWQTSSYNSPLHF; DNA: TGTGCCAGTAGTATGTGGCAGACGAGCTCCTATAATTCACCCCTCCACTTT
J: TRBJ1-2; size: many; V: TRBV12-5; D: TRBD1; CDR3: CASGLVLGQGNYGYTF; DNA: TGTGCTAGTGGTTTGGTACTAGGACAGGGGAATTATGGCTACACCTTC
J: TRBJ1-5; size: NA; V: TRBV27; D: NA; CDR3: CASRGDGVNQPQHF; DNA: TGTGCCAGCAGGGGGGATGGGGTAAATCAGCCCCAGCATTTT
J: TRBJ2-1; size: many; V: TRBV7-3; D: TRBD2; CDR3: CASRPASGSLNNEQFF; DNA: TGTGCCAGCAGGCCCGCTAGCGGGAGTTTGAACAATGAGCAGTTCTTC
J: TRBJ2-1; size: few; V: TRBV20-1; D: NA; CDR3: CSAPWQSGNEQFF; DNA: TGCAGTGCTCCCTGGCAGAGCGGCAATGAGCAGTTCTTC
J: TRBJ1-2; size: once; V: TRBV2; D: NA; CDR3: CARDREDYGYTF; DNA: TGTGCCAGAGACCGGGAGGACTATGGCTACACCTTC
J: TRBJ2-1; size: few; V: TRBV5-1; D: NA; CDR3: CASSINPHEQFF; DNA: TGCGCCAGCAGCATCAATCCACATGAGCAGTTCTTC
J: TRBJ2-5; size: NA; V: TRBV9; D: TRBD1; CDR3: CASSVVDRRYQETQYF; DNA: TGTGCCAGCAGCGTAGTGGACAGGAGGTACCAAGAGACCCAGTACTTC
J: TRBJ2-7; size: many; V: TRBV7-2; D: TRBD1; CDR3: CASSSYRGSYEQYF; DNA: TGTGCCAGCAGCTCATACAGGGGGAGCTACGAGCAGTACTTC
J: TRBJ2-5; size: many; V: TRBV5-6; D: TRBD1; CDR3: CASSPAGTGEETQYF; DNA: TGTGCCAGCAGCCCCGCCGGGACAGGGGAAGAGACCCAGTACTTC
J: TRBJ1-2; size: few; V: TRBV9; D: NA; CDR3: CASSGPGNPLGGYTF; DNA: TGTGCCAGCAGCGGACCCGGGAACCCTCTTGGTGGCTACACCTTC
J: TRBJ2-1; size: many; V: TRBV24-1; D: NA; CDR3: CATSDLSRGSYNEQFF; DNA: TGTGCCACCAGTGATTTGAGTCGGGGATCCTACAATGAGCAGTTCTTC
J: TRBJ1-1; size: many; V: TRBV28; D: NA; CDR3: CASSLILRPGEPNTEAFF; DNA: TGTGCCAGCAGTTTGATTTTAAGGCCCGGAGAACCGAACACTGAAGCTTTCTTT
J: TRBJ1-4; size: many; V: TRBV6-5; D: NA; CDR3: CASSYSHGSGEKLFF; DNA: TGTGCCAGCAGTTATTCTCACGGCTCTGGGGAAAAACTGTTTTTT
J: TRBJ2-1; size: NA; V: TRBV7-2; D: TRBD2; CDR3: CASSPACMGLAGENEQFF; DNA: TGTGCCAGCAGCCCGGCGTGTATGGGACTAGCGGGAGAAAATGAGCAGTTCTTC
J: TRBJ1-4; size: NA; V: TRBV2; D: TRBD1; CDR3: CASTGTDNEKLFF; DNA: TGTGCCAGCACCGGGACAGATAATGAAAAACTGTTTTTT
J: TRBJ2-7; size: few; V: TRBV29-1; D: TRBD1; CDR3: CSVREGRGREQYF; DNA: TGCAGCGTCCGTGAAGGCAGGGGGCGCGAGCAGTACTTC
J: TRBJ2-1; size: NA; V: TRBV5-1; D: NA; CDR3: CASSSNGRAWEQFF; DNA: TGCGCCAGCAGTTCCAACGGACGGGCGTGGGAGCAGTTCTTC
J: TRBJ2-1; size: many; V: TRBV9; D: TRBD2; CDR3: CASSVSGGYNEQFF; DNA: TGTGCCAGCAGCGTAAGCGGGGGTTACAATGAGCAGTTCTTC
J: TRBJ2-5; size: many; V: TRBV11-2; D: TRBD1; CDR3: CASSYEKGAQETQYF; DNA: TGTGCCAGCAGCTACGAGAAGGGGGCCCAAGAGACCCAGTACTTC
J: TRBJ1-6; size: many; V: TRBV12-3/TRBV12-4; D: TRBD1; CDR3: CASSLVGTGTSPLHF; DNA: TGTGCCAGCAGTTTAGTGGGGACAGGGACTTCACCCCTCCACTTT
J: TRBJ2-1; size: many; V: TRBV7-9; D: NA; CDR3: CASSLSPDNEQFF; DNA: TGTGCCAGCAGCTTGTCCCCCGACAATGAGCAGTTCTTC
J: TRBJ2-3; size: few; V: TRBV6-5; D: NA; CDR3: CASRLAGDTQYF; DNA: TGTGCCAGCAGGCTAGCAGGGGATACGCAGTATTTT
J: TRBJ2-7; size: NA; V: TRBV20-1; D: NA; CDR3: CSGTTGWSYEQYF; DNA: TGCAGTGGAACAACGGGGTGGTCCTACGAGCAGTACTTC
J: TRBJ2-2; size: NA; V: TRBV15; D: TRBD2; CDR3: CATSRGTSGDTGELFF; DNA: TGTGCCACCAGCAGAGGGACTAGCGGGGACACCGGGGAGCTGTTTTTT
J: TRBJ2-7; size: few; V: TRBV5-1; D: TRBD2; CDR3: CASSSAPGTSSDEQYF; DNA: TGCGCCAGCAGCTCGGCCCCAGGGACTAGCTCCGACGAGCAGTACTTC
J: TRBJ2-5; size: many; V: TRBV28; D: TRBD2; CDR3: CASRTGSGAQETQYF; DNA: TGTGCCAGCAGAACGGGGAGCGGGGCACAAGAGACCCAGTACTTC
J: TRBJ1-5; size: many; V: TRBV7-2; D: NA; CDR3: CASSLGAGADDQPQHF; DNA: TGTGCCAGCAGCTTAGGGGCCGGGGCCGACGATCAGCCCCAGCATTTT
J: TRBJ1-1; size: few; V: TRBV5-5; D: TRBD1; CDR3: CASSTFDRGTEAFF; DNA: TGTGCCAGCAGCACCTTCGACAGGGGGACTGAAGCTTTCTTT
J: TRBJ2-5; size: many; V: TRBV7-6; D: NA; CDR3: CASSFRGRPQETQYF; DNA: TGTGCCAGCAGCTTTCGGGGCAGGCCACAAGAGACCCAGTACTTC
J: TRBJ1-6; size: few; V: TRBV7-9; D: TRBD1; CDR3: CASTMTGNNSPLHF; DNA: TGTGCCAGCACCATGACAGGGAATAATTCACCCCTCCACTTT
J: TRBJ2-7; size: few; V: TRBV20-1; D: TRBD1; CDR3: CSAPHPGQGTYEQYF; DNA: TGCAGTGCTCCCCACCCGGGACAGGGGACCTACGAGCAGTACTTC